These 29 T cell receptor beta chains originate from one sample sequenced in a study of shared clonotypes between healthy human individuals. Some clones are missing from TCRdb's copy, which holds only in-frame ones; the method was immunoSEQ multiplex PCR. The sample lists hundreds of thousands of clones; 72% were seen once. The sample comprised memory CD4+ T cells sorted from blood. Subset described: CD45RA-negative fraction. Every receptor here comes from a woman aged 30 to 39 in good health.

The genes are TRBV6-1 and TRBJ1-2; perhaps TRBD1 as D (5 bases). The V end was cut by 2 bases, the J end by 3 bases, with 7 bases between. The CDR3 is 13 amino acids. Germline V gives CDR1 MNHNS, CDR2 SASEGT. The chain's CDR3 is CASSERQYYGYTF. CDR3 DNA: TGTGCCAGCAGTGAAAGACAGTACTATGGCTACACCTTC.

The chain links TRBV5-1 to TRBJ2-3, with D unclear. The CDR3 runs to 14 residues. V shed 0 bases and J shed 4 bases, with 9 bases lying between them. The germline V gene encodes CDR1 SGHRS and CDR2 YFSETQ. CDR3 region: CASSLAPGADTQYF. Here the CDR3 DNA reads TGCGCCAGCAGCTTGGCCCCGGGTGCAGATACGCAGTATTTT.

The rearrangement joins TRBV5-1 to TRBJ2-1; D uncertain. CDR3 size: 12 residues. Trimming removed 5 bases from V and 4 bases from J, with 7 bases in between. The germline gives CDR1 SGHRS, CDR2 YFSETQ. As DNA, the CDR3 is TGCGCCAGCAGTCCTGGTTACAATGAGCAGTTCTTC. It yields the protein CASSPGYNEQFF.

The chain carries TRBV5-1 and TRBJ2-2, with 14 bases that match TRBD2. CDR3 length: 18 residues. Germline-derived CDR1 and CDR2 are SGHRS and YFSETQ. Trimming took 4 bases from V and 1 from J; bases not matched to a gene: 6. The chain's CDR3 is CASSTGLAGGKNTGELFF. As DNA, the CDR3 is TGCGCCAGCAGCACCGGACTAGCGGGAGGAAAGAACACCGGGGAGCTGTTTTTT.

This clone showed up many times. This CDR3 reads CSVELNTEAFF. The CDR3 DNA reads TGCAGCGTTGAGCTGAACACTGAAGCTTTCTTT. The chain links TRBV29-1 to TRBJ1-1, with no clear D. Trimming removed 3 bases at V and 0 bases at J, with 2 bases between. The germline CDR1 and CDR2 sequences are SQVTM and ANQGSEA. CDR3 length: 11 amino acids.

V and J are TRBV28 and TRBJ1-2; TRBD1 might be the D (5 bases). The CDR3 totals 14 residues. The germline V gene encodes CDR1 MDHEN and CDR2 SYDVKM. Trimming removed 6 bases from V and 4 bases from J, with 15 bases in between. The CDR3 region is CASRTGAPPYGYTF. The CDR3 DNA follows: TGTGCCAGCAGAACCGGGGCTCCCCCCTATGGCTACACCTTC.

The table lists this clone with a count of one. The chain combines TRBV5-8 with TRBJ2-3; TRBD1 aligns across 9 bases. The trim removed 1 base at V and 6 bases at J, leaving 9 bases unmatched. The CDR3 is 16 amino acids. Per the germline V gene, CDR1 is SGHTS and CDR2 is YDEGEE. The CDR3 DNA reads as TGTGCCAGCAGCTTGCTGGGACAGGGTACCACGGATACGCAGTATTTT. This translates into CASSLLGQGTTDTQYF. The variable domain in full, completed from reference TRBV5-8 and TRBJ2-3, reads EAGVTQSPTHLIKTRGQQATLRCSPISGHTSVYWYQQALGLGLQFLLWYDEGEERNRGNFPPRFSGRQFPNYSSELNVNALELEDSALYLCASSLLGQGTTDTQYFGPGTRLTVL.

V gene TRBV10-3 combines with J gene TRBJ2-7, with 9 positions matching TRBD2. CDR1 and CDR2 (germline): ENHRY, SYGVKD. The V gene end was trimmed by 6 bases and the J gene end by 2 bases; junction bases not matched to a gene: 5. This CDR3 comprises 14 residues. The CDR3 loop reads CAISKREETYEQYF. For the CDR3, the DNA is TGTGCCATCAGCAAGCGGGAGGAAACCTACGAGCAGTACTTC.

The chain is built from TRBV2 and TRBJ2-7, with 7 bases aligning to TRBD2. The CDR3 totals 17 residues. The ends lost 3 bases at V and 1 base at J; junction bases unmatched: 12. Germline assignment: CDR1 SNHLY and CDR2 FYNNEI. CDR3 in DNA: TGTGCCAGCAGTGATAGGGTAGCGGGCATAATATCCTACGAGCAGTACTTC. It codes for CASSDRVAGIISYEQYF.

The table lists this clone with many counts. The chain links TRBV5-5 to TRBJ1-2; 9 bases are a match to TRBD1. The junction had 8 bases not matched to a gene; V was cut back by 4 bases and J by 7 bases. CDR1 is SGHKS, CDR2 YYEKEE, per germline (reference sequence). This CDR3 is 14 amino acids long. CDR3 residues: CASSMTGTGSGYTF. The CDR3 DNA is TGTGCCAGCAGCATGACCGGGACAGGGTCTGGCTACACCTTC. Drawing the rest from reference TRBV5-5 and TRBJ1-2, the complete variable domain is DAGVTQSPTHLIKTRGQQVTLRCSPISGHKSVSWYQQVLGQGPQFIFQYYEKEERGRGNFPDRFSARQFPNYSSELNVNALLLGDSALYLCASSMTGTGSGYTFGSGTRLTVV.

This rearrangement joins TRBV27 to TRBJ2-7; no reliable D call. The CDR3 has 13 residues. V shed 2 bases and J shed 6 bases, with 11 bases lying between them. Germline V gene sequence: CDR1 MNHEY, CDR2 SMNVEV (reference sequence). In DNA, the CDR3 is TGTGCCAGCAGTTTAACGCCTGCGCTCGAGCAGTACTTC. It yields the protein CASSLTPALEQYF.

This clone was counted between two and nine times. The V and J genes are TRBV7-9 and TRBJ1-2, with D possibly matching TRBD1 (6 bases). The germline V gene encodes CDR1 SEHNR and CDR2 FQNEAQ (reference sequence). The CDR3 is 14 residues long. With 5 bases removed from V and 2 bases from J, the gap between germline ends came to 12 bases. DNA for the CDR3: TGTGCCAGCAGCAGGCAGGGGCCCAACTATGGCTACACCTTC. Amino acids: CASSRQGPNYGYTF.

The V gene is TRBV15, the J gene TRBJ2-7; 8 bases map to TRBD2. Looked up from germline, CDR1 is LNHNV and CDR2 is YYDKDF (reference sequence). The CDR3 sequence is 13 residues long. Trimming took 5 bases from V and 4 from J; bases not matched to a gene: 4. This chain's CDR3 is CATSVSGNYEQYF. The CDR3 DNA sequence: TGTGCCACCAGCGTTAGCGGGAATTACGAGCAGTACTTC.

Comments on this clone: This may arise from a read error, as a much more abundant clone is one base away. The chain links TRBV7-8 to TRBJ2-1; 7 bases are shared with TRBD1. Per the germline V gene, CDR1 is SGHVS and CDR2 is FQNEAQ. The J segment lost 10 bases and the V segment lost 0 bases, leaving 0 bases of the junction unmatched. The CDR3 contains 12 residues. The CDR3 protein is CASSLAGGEQFF. DNA for the CDR3: TGTGCCAGCAGCTTAGCAGGGGGCGAGCAGTTCTTC.

This clone was recorded a few times. This chain links TRBV5-1 with TRBJ1-1; 7 nucleotides agree with TRBD1. This CDR3 is built from 13 residues. Germline trimming cut 7 bases from V and 1 base from J; bases unmatched to any gene: 4. The germline CDR1 and CDR2 sequences are SGHRS and YFSETQ. The CDR3, as DNA: TGCGCCAGCCTGACAGGGCCGAACACTGAAGCTTTCTTT. Translation: CASLTGPNTEAFF.

This clone appeared once. J is TRBJ2-5 and V is TRBV2, with D unclear. CDR1 SNHLY and CDR2 FYNNEI come from the germline V gene. CDR3 size: 12 residues. Trimming cost V 0 bases and J 7 bases, with 6 bases left between them. In DNA, the CDR3 is TGTGCCAGCAGTGAAGCGCAGGCGACCCAGTACTTC. Translating gives CASSEAQATQYF.

The J gene is TRBJ1-5, the V gene TRBV30, with 8 nucleotides matching TRBD1. Germline V CDR1 and CDR2: GTSNPN, SVGIG (reference sequence). V gave up 4 bases and J gave up 5 bases; unmatched junction bases: 10. The length of the CDR3 is 15 residues. The CDR3 protein is CAWIRPQGAYQPQHF. The CDR3 nucleotides are TGTGCCTGGATTAGACCGCAGGGGGCTTATCAGCCCCAGCATTTT.

This sequence joins TRBV5-1 and TRBJ2-7; 11 bases align to TRBD2. Germline V gene sequence: CDR1 SGHRS, CDR2 YFSETQ. CDR3 length: 15 amino acids. After removal of 8 bases from V and 5 bases from J, the junction contained 12 bases not matched to a gene. The CDR3 here is CARAPRLAGGHEQYF. The CDR3 DNA follows: TGCGCCAGAGCCCCCAGGCTAGCGGGAGGCCACGAGCAGTACTTC.

The chain employs TRBV6-1 and TRBJ2-3; D is undetermined. The CDR3 has 12 amino acids. From germline, CDR1 is MNHNS and CDR2 SASEGT. Trimming stripped 6 bases from V and 6 bases from J, with 10 bases between. The CDR3 protein is CASRIGWDTQYF. The CDR3 region has the DNA TGTGCCAGCAGGATAGGATGGGATACGCAGTATTTT.

The chain carries TRBV7-2 and TRBJ1-1, with D hard to call. Per germline, CDR1 SGHTA and CDR2 FQGNSA. Trimming left V 7 bases short and J 2 bases short, with 11 bases between. The CDR3 sequence is 13 residues long. CDR3 loop: CASTPQLNTEAFF. The CDR3, as DNA: TGTGCCAGCACCCCTCAACTCAACACTGAAGCTTTCTTT.

DNA of the CDR3: TGTGCTAGTGGTTTGGACAGAGATCCCACAGATACGCAGTATTTT. Encoded protein: CASGLDRDPTDTQYF. This chain connects TRBV12-5 to TRBJ2-3, with D unclear. The V and J ends lost 1 base and 2 bases respectively, with 10 bases between them. Germline loops: CDR1 LGHNT, CDR2 FRNRAP. The CDR3 totals 15 residues.

This chain links TRBV10-2 with TRBJ2-2; possible D gene TRBD1, 5 bases. This CDR3 is 14 amino acids long. The germline V gene encodes CDR1 WSHSY and CDR2 SAAADI. V was shortened by 7 bases and J by 3 bases, with 12 bases between the two germline ends. The CDR3 spells CASTPDRYTGELFF. DNA for the CDR3: TGCGCCAGCACCCCCGACAGATACACCGGGGAGCTGTTTTTT.

The chain joins TRBV18 to TRBJ1-2; 9 bases are shared with TRBD1. Germline loops: CDR1 KGHSH, CDR2 LQKENI. V lost 1 base and J lost 3; bases outside the gene matches: 9. This CDR3 has 17 residues. For the CDR3, the DNA is TGTGCCAGCTCACCACTGGCCGGGACAGGGACGGACTATGGCTACACCTTC. This sequence encodes CASSPLAGTGTDYGYTF.

V and J are TRBV7-2 and TRBJ2-1; D not resolved. Trimming stripped 4 bases from V and 9 bases from J, with 13 bases between. There are 13 residues in the CDR3. The V gene's germline CDR1 is SGHTA and CDR2 FQGNSA. Here the CDR3 reads CASSSYLDAEQFF. DNA for the CDR3: TGTGCCAGCAGCTCATACCTAGACGCTGAGCAGTTCTTC.

The rearrangement uses TRBV9 and TRBJ1-3; no firm D call. The CDR3 has 16 amino acids. The germline gives CDR1 SGDLS, CDR2 YYNGEE. Trimming left V 1 base short and J 0 bases short, with 11 bases between. The CDR3 region is CASSVSLASSGNTIYF. In nucleotides, the CDR3 is TGTGCCAGCAGCGTAAGTTTGGCTAGCTCTGGAAACACCATATATTTT. Looking up the rest from reference TRBV9 and TRBJ1-3 gives the full variable domain: DSGVTQTPKHLITATGQRVTLRCSPRSGDLSVYWYQQSLDQGLQFLIQYYNGEERAKGNILERFSAQQFPDLHSELNLSSLELGDSALYFCASSVSLASSGNTIYFGEGSWLTVV.

The CDR3 region has the DNA TGTGCCAGCAGTCCTCACCAGTCTGGGGCCAACGTCCTGACTTTC. This codes for CASSPHQSGANVLTF. J is TRBJ2-6 and V is TRBV28; D gene unclear. Trimming left V 5 bases short and J 1 base short, with 9 bases between. The CDR3 contains 15 residues. Per germline, CDR1 MDHEN and CDR2 SYDVKM.

The chain combines TRBV19 with TRBJ2-3, with 8 bases matching TRBD2. CDR3 length: 15 amino acids. The V gene end was trimmed by 3 bases and the J gene end by 3 bases; junction bases not matched to a gene: 5. Germline V gene data show CDR1 as LNHDA and CDR2 as SQIVND (reference sequence). This CDR3 is CASSMLLAATDTQYF. Here the CDR3 DNA reads TGTGCCAGTAGTATGTTACTAGCGGCAACAGATACGCAGTATTTT. The variable domain in full, completed from reference TRBV19 and TRBJ2-3, reads DGGITQSPKYLFRKEGQNVTLSCEQNLNHDAMYWYRQDPGQGLRLIYYSQIVNDFQKGDIAEGYSVSREKKESFPLTVTSAQKNPTAFYLCASSMLLAATDTQYFGPGTRLTVL.

This rearrangement joins TRBV30 to TRBJ1-3, with D possibly TRBD1 on 6 matching bases. Germline-derived CDR1 and CDR2 are GTSNPN and SVGIG (reference sequence). V gave up 6 bases and J gave up 8 bases, with 11 bases separating them. CDR3 length: 11 amino acids. CDR3 loop: CACVGGYTIYF. CDR3 bases: TGTGCCTGCGTAGGGGGTTACACCATATATTTT.

The chain carries TRBV11-3 and TRBJ1-1; 9 bases match TRBD1. The CDR3 is made up of 14 amino acids. Germline CDR1 and CDR2: SGHNT and YENEEA. V shed 5 bases and J 4 bases; nucleotides not matched to a gene: 5. CDR3: CASSPGQGFTEAFF. The CDR3 bases are TGTGCCAGCAGCCCGGGACAGGGCTTCACTGAAGCTTTCTTT.